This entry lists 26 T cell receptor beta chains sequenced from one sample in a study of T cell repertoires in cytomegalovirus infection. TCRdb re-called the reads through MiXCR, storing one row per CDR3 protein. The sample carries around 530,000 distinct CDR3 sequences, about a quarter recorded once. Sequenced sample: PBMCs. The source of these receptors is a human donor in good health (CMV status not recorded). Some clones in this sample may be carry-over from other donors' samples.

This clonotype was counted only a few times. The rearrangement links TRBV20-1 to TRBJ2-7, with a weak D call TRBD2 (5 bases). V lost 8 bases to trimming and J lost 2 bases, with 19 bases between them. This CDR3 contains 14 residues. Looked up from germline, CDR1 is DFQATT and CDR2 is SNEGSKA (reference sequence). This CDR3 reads CSPSRVIPAYEQYF. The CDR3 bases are TGCAGTCCGTCGCGGGTTATCCCCGCCTACGAGCAGTACTTC.

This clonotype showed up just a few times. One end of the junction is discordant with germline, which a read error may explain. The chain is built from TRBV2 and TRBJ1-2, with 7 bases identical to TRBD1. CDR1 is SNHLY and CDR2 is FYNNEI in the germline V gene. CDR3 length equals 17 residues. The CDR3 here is CASSQAGQDTSNYGYTF. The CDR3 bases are TGTGCCAGCAGTCAAGCTGGACAGGACACGTCTAACTATGGCTACACCTTC.

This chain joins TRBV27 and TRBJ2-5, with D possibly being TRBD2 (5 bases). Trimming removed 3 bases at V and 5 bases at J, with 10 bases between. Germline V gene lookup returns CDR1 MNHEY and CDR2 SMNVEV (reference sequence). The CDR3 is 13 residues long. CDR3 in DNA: TGTGCCAGCAGTTTTGCCCCGGGGGAGACCCAGTACTTC. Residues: CASSFAPGETQYF.

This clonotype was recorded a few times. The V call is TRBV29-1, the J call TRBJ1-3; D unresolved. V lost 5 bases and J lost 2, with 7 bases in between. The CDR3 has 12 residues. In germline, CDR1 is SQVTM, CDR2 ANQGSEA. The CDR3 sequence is CSVHHTGNTIYF. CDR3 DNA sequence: TGCAGCGTTCACCATACTGGAAACACCATATATTTT.

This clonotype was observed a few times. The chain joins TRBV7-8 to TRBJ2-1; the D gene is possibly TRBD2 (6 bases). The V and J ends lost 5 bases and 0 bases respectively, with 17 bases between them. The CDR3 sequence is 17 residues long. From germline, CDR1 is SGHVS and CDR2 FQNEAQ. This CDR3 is CASSPMGGGISYNEQFF. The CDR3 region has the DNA TGTGCCAGCAGCCCAATGGGTGGCGGGATCTCCTACAATGAGCAGTTCTTC.

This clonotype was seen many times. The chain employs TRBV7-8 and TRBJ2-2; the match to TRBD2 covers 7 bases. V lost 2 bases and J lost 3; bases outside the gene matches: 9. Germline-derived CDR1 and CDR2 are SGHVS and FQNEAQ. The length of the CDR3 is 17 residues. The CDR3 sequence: CASSLRSRGRDTGELFF. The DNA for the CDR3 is TGTGCCAGCAGCTTACGTTCTCGCGGGAGAGACACCGGGGAGCTGTTTTTT.

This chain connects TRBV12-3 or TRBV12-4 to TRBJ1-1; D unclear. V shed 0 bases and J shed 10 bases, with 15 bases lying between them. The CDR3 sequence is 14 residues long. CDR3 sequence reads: CASSLARLKNSAFF. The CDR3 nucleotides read TGTGCCAGCAGTTTAGCGCGATTGAAGAATTCAGCTTTCTTT.

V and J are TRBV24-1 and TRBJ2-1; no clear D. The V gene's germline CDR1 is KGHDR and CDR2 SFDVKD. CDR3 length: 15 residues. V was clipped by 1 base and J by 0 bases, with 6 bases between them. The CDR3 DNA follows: TGTGCCACCAGTGATTTCGCGAACTCCTACAATGAGCAGTTCTTC. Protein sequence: CATSDFANSYNEQFF.

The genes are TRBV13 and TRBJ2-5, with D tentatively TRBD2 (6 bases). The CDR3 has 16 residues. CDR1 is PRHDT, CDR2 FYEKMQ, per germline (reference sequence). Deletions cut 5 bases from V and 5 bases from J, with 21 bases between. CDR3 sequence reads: CASSPPPGREPETQYF. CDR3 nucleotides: TGTGCCAGCAGCCCCCCCCCGGGACGGGAGCCGGAGACCCAGTACTTC.

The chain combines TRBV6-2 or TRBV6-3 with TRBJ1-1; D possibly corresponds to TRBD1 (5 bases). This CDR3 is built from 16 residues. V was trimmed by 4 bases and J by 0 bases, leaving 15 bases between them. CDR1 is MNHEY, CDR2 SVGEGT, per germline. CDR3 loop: CASSSPGGIVNTEAFF. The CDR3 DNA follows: TGTGCCAGCAGTTCTCCGGGGGGGATAGTGAACACTGAAGCTTTCTTT.

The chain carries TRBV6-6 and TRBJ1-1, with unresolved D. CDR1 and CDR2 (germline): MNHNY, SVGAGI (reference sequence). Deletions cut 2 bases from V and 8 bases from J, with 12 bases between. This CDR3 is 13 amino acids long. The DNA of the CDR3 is TGTGCCAGCAGTTACACCGACTCTATCGAAGCTTTCTTT. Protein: CASSYTDSIEAFF.

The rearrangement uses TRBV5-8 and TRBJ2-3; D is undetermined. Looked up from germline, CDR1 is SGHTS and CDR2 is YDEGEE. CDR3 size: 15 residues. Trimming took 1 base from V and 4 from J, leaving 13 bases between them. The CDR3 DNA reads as TGTGCCAGCAGCTTGCACTTAGGTTTCGCAGATACGCAGTATTTT. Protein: CASSLHLGFADTQYF.

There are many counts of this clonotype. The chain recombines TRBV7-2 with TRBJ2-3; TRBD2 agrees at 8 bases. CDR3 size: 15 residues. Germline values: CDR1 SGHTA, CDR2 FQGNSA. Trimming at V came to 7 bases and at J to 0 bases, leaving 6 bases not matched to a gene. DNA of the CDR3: TGTGCCAGCACCCGTAGCGGGATCAGCACAGATACGCAGTATTTT. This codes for CASTRSGISTDTQYF.

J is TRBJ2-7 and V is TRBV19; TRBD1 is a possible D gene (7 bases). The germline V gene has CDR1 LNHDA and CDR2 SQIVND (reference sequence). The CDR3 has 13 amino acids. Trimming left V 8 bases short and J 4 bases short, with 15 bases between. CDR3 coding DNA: TGTGCCAGTGCCCCAGGGGGAGGTTACGAGCAGTACGTC. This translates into CASAPGGGYEQYV.

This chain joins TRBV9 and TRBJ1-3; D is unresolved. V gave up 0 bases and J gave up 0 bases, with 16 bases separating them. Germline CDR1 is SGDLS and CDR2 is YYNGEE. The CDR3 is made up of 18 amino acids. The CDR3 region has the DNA TGTGCCAGCAGCGTAGAAGTTGATTTTAAGAGCTCTGGAAACACCATATATTTT. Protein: CASSVEVDFKSSGNTIYF.

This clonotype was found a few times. The CDR3 protein is CASCYEAGSYGYTF. The CDR3, as DNA: TGCGCCAGCTGTTACGAAGCAGGGTCCTATGGCTACACCTTC. The chain recombines TRBV10-2 with TRBJ1-2; a weak D match, TRBD1 (5 bases). V lost 8 bases, J lost 4 bases, and 17 bases lay in between. The CDR3 consists of 14 residues. CDR1 and CDR2 from the germline V gene are WSHSY and SAAADI.

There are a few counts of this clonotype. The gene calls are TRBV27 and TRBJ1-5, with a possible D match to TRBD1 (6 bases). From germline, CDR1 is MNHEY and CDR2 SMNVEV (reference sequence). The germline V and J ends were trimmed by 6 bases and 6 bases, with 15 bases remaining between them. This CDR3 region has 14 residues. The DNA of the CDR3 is TGTGCCAGCAGATCCGGGACAAGGTCTCAGCCCCAGCATTTT. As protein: CASRSGTRSQPQHF.

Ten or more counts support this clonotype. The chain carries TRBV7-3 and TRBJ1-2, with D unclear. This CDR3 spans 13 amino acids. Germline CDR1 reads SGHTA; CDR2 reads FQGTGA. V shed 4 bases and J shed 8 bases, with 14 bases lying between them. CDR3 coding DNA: TGTGCCAGCAGCTCCGGGGTCCTGGGGGGCTACACCTTC. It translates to CASSSGVLGGYTF.

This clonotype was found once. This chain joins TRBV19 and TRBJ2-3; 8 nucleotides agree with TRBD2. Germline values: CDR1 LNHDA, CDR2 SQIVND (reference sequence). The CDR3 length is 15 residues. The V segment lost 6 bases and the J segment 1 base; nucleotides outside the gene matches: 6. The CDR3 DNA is TGTGCCAGTAGGGAACTAGCGGCGCGCACAGATACGCAGTATTTT. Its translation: CASRELAARTDTQYF. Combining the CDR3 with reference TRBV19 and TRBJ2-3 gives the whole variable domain DGGITQSPKYLFRKEGQNVTLSCEQNLNHDAMYWYRQDPGQGLRLIYYSQIVNDFQKGDIAEGYSVSREKKESFPLTVTSAQKNPTAFYLCASRELAARTDTQYFGPGTRLTVL.

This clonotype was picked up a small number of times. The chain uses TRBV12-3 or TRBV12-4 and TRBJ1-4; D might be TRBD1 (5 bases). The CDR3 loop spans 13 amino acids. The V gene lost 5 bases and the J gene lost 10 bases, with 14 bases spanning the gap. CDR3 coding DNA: TGTGCCAGCAGTAGGGACGGCCGGGTAAAACTGTTTTTT. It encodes CASSRDGRVKLFF.

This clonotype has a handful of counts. CDR3 DNA sequence: TGTGCCAGCAGCTCCAGGCTGAGGACTGAAGCTTTCTTT. Translation gives CASSSRLRTEAFF. The chain uses TRBV7-6 and TRBJ1-1; D uncertain. V lost 4 bases and J 5 bases, leaving 11 bases between the germline ends. Germline lookup yields CDR1 SGHVS and CDR2 FNYEAQ. The CDR3 covers 13 residues. The variable domain in full, with the rest retrieved from reference TRBV7-6 and TRBJ1-1, is GAGVSQSPRYKVTKRGQDVALRCDPISGHVSLYWYRQALGQGPEFLTYFNYEAQQDKSGLPNDRFSAERPEGSISTLTIQRTEQRDSAMYRCASSSRLRTEAFFGQGTRLTVV.

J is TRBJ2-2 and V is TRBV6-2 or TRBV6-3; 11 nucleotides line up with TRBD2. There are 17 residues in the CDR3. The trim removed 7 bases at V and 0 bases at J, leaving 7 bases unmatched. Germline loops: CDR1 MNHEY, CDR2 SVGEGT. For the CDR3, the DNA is TGTGCCAGCAAAACCCTAGCGGGAGGCCCGAACACCGGGGAGCTGTTTTTT. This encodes CASKTLAGGPNTGELFF.

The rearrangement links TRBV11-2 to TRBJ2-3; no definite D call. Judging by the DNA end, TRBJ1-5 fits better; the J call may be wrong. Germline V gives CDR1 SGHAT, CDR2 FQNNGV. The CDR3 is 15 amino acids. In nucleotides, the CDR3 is TGTGCCAGCAGCCCCATATCGGGAAGCACAGATACGCAGCATTTT. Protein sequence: CASSPISGSTDTQHF.

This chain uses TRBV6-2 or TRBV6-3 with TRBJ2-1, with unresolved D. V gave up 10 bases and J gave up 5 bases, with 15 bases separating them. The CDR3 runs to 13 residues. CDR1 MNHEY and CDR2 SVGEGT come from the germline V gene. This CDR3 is CAMSVRLNNEQFF. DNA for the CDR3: TGTGCCATGAGCGTACGACTGAACAATGAGCAGTTCTTC.

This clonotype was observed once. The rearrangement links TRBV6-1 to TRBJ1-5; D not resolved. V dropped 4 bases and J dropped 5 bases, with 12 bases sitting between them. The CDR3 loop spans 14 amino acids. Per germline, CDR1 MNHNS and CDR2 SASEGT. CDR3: CASSGQGGDQPQHF. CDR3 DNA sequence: TGTGCCAGCAGTGGACAAGGAGGCGATCAGCCCCAGCATTTT.

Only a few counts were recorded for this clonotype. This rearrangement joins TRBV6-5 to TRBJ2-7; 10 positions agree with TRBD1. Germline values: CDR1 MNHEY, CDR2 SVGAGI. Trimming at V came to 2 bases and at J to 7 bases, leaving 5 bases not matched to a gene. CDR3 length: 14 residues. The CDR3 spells CASSYGRTGGEQYF. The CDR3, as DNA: TGTGCCAGCAGTTACGGACGGACAGGGGGAGAGCAGTACTTC.